This is a list of T cell receptor beta chains from one sample in a study of long-term antiretroviral therapy in people with HIV. Profiling relied on immunoSEQ multiplex PCR, and the TCRdb table lists in-frame clones only, not all of them. The table records around 26,000 clones, around 80% of them present only once. The sample consisted of unsorted PBMCs, taken 3 years after starting antiretroviral therapy. Receptor source: a man in his forties or fifties with HIV. CDR3s include the opening cysteine and the closing phenylalanine or tryptophan. Fields, in order: clone size, D gene, J gene, V gene, CDR3 protein, CDR3 DNA. D genes are given only for firm matches. Rows may omit the clone size; those that give it use once, few, many or a size class.

NA NA TRBJ2-1 TRBV6-1 CASLGGLSYNEQFF TGTGCCAGCTTAGGAGGGCTTTCCTACAATGAGCAGTTCTTC
NA NA TRBJ2-2 TRBV5-1 CASSLMPGKTGELFF TGCGCCAGCAGCTTGATGCCAGGGAAAACCGGGGAGCTGTTTTTT
few TRBD1 TRBJ1-2 TRBV28 CASSLRQGWNYGYTF TGTGCCAGCAGTCTACGACAGGGGTGGAACTATGGCTACACCTTC
NA NA TRBJ2-1 TRBV6-5 CASKMAPTNEQFF TGTGCCAGCAAAATGGCCCCTACGAATGAGCAGTTCTTC
NA TRBD2 TRBJ2-3 TRBV15 CATSRGGLAGITDTQYF TGTGCCACCAGCAGAGGGGGACTAGCGGGGATCACAGATACGCAGTATTTT
few NA TRBJ2-7 TRBV27 CASSLSPGTPYEQYF TGTGCCAGCAGTTTATCGCCCGGGACTCCCTACGAGCAGTACTTC
NA NA TRBJ2-1 TRBV5-1 CASSLVGGNEQFF TGCGCCAGCAGCTTGGTCGGGGGCAATGAGCAGTTCTTC
NA NA TRBJ1-2 TRBV5-1 CASSLRGDGYTF TGCGCCAGCAGCTTGAGGGGGGATGGCTACACCTTC
NA NA TRBJ2-2 TRBV4-1 CASSQDRVWTANTGELFF TGCGCCAGCAGCCAAGATCGGGTCTGGACAGCGAACACCGGGGAGCTGTTTTTT
NA TRBD1 TRBJ1-2 TRBV7-2 CASSLEAGGLVSYGYTF TGTGCCAGCAGCTTAGAGGCAGGGGGCCTCGTTTCTTATGGCTACACCTTC
NA TRBD2 TRBJ2-7 TRBV4-3 CASSHLGPSGTYEQYF TGCGCCAGCAGCCACCTAGGGCCTAGCGGGACCTACGAGCAGTACTTC
NA NA TRBJ1-4 TRBV7-2 CASSSGPGNEKLFF TGTGCCAGCAGCTCTGGGCCAGGGAATGAAAAACTGTTTTTT
NA NA TRBJ2-4 TRBV28 CASSSSPAAKNIQYF TGTGCCAGCAGTTCCTCTCCCGCAGCCAAAAACATTCAGTACTTC
NA NA TRBJ2-7 TRBV9 CASSHGGGPYEQYF TGTGCCAGCAGCCATGGGGGGGGGCCCTACGAGCAGTACTTC
NA NA TRBJ1-1 TRBV27 CASSLSVGRVGAFF TGTGCCAGCAGTTTATCAGTGGGTCGGGTCGGCGCTTTCTTT
NA TRBD2 TRBJ2-7 TRBV27 CASSPASGRPSFGGEQYF TGTGCCAGCAGTCCCGCTAGCGGGAGGCCCTCCTTTGGCGGCGAGCAGTACTTC
NA NA TRBJ2-7 TRBV5-1 CASSLLGRVLVHEQYF TGCGCCAGCAGCTTGTTGGGCAGGGTGCTTGTCCACGAGCAGTACTTC
few TRBD1 TRBJ2-1 TRBV4-1 CASSPGQGSNEQFF TGCGCCAGCAGCCCGGGACAGGGGAGCAATGAGCAGTTCTTC
NA NA TRBJ2-1 TRBV28 CASMGHPSDEQFF TGTGCCAGCATGGGTCATCCTAGCGATGAGCAGTTCTTC
NA NA TRBJ1-2 TRBV11-3 CASSLGVDGYTF TGTGCCAGCAGCTTGGGGGTGGATGGCTACACCTTC
NA TRBD2 TRBJ2-5 TRBV14 CASSQRAGGLETQYF TGTGCCAGCAGCCAACGTGCGGGGGGGCTGGAGACCCAGTACTTC
once NA TRBJ1-1 TRBV15 CATSRNHMNTEAFF TGTGCCACCAGCAGAAACCACATGAACACTGAAGCTTTCTTT
NA TRBD2 TRBJ2-1 TRBV13 CASSRQQGLAIYNEQFF TGTGCCAGCAGCAGACAACAGGGACTAGCGATTTACAATGAGCAGTTCTTC
NA NA TRBJ2-5 TRBV5-4 CASTTFLGGQETQYF TGTGCCAGCACAACCTTTTTAGGGGGCCAAGAGACCCAGTACTTC
NA NA TRBJ1-6 TRBV27 CASSFYNYNSPLHF TGTGCCAGCAGTTTCTATAACTATAATTCACCCCTCCACTTT
NA NA TRBJ1-3 TRBV10-3 CASSLSGNTIYF TGTGCCAGCAGCCTCTCTGGAAACACCATATATTTT
NA TRBD2 TRBJ2-1 TRBV27 CASSRDYFTNEQFF TGTGCCAGCTCGAGGGACTATTTCACCAATGAGCAGTTCTTC
NA NA TRBJ2-1 TRBV10-3 CASGHGLTGGNEQFF TGTGCCTCCGGACATGGGCTAACGGGCGGCAATGAGCAGTTCTTC
once NA TRBJ2-4 TRBV28 CASSPSGSNIQYF TGTGCCAGCAGTCCATCCGGGAGCAACATTCAGTACTTC
NA NA TRBJ2-1 TRBV5-1 CASSLTGGPYNEQFF TGCGCCAGCAGTCTCACAGGCGGACCATACAATGAGCAGTTCTTC
few NA TRBJ1-5 TRBV2 CASSEAGRGSNQPQHF TGTGCCAGCAGTGAAGCAGGACGCGGTAGCAATCAGCCCCAGCATTTT
NA NA TRBJ2-5 TRBV5-4 CASSGKQETQYF TGTGCCAGCAGCGGGAAACAAGAGACCCAGTACTTC
NA NA TRBJ1-1 TRBV6-5 CASSESMNTEAFF TGTGCCAGCAGCGAGAGCATGAACACTGAAGCTTTCTTT
NA TRBD1 TRBJ2-2 TRBV6-1 CASSEGTGDTGELFF TGTGCCAGCAGTGAAGGGACAGGGGACACCGGGGAGCTGTTTTTT
few TRBD1 TRBJ1-2 TRBV30 CAWSLGTGGGYTF TGTGCCTGGAGTCTCGGGACAGGGGGTGGCTACACCTTC